This TCR beta chain was identified during a study of blood T cell repertoires in COVID-19. This CDR3 is built from 12 residues. V lost 3 bases to trimming and J lost 5 bases, with 6 bases between them. CDR1 is LNHDA and CDR2 is SQIVND in the germline V gene (reference sequence). The data were produced by immunoSEQ multiplex PCR, yet TCRdb's version contains in-frame clones alone and is incomplete. The sample has about 76,000 clones; 80% to 90% are singletons. The V and J genes are TRBV19 and TRBJ2-3, with D hard to call. The sequenced sample consisted of peripheral blood. The receptor was isolated from a man between 50 and 59 years old with active COVID-19. The CDR3 reads CASSIVGDTQYF. The CDR3 region has the DNA TGTGCCAGTAGTATCGTCGGAGATACGCAGTATTTT. Variable domain in full (rest from reference TRBV19 and TRBJ2-3): DGGITQSPKYLFRKEGQNVTLSCEQNLNHDAMYWYRQDPGQGLRLIYYSQIVNDFQKGDIAEGYSVSREKKESFPLTVTSAQKNPTAFYLCASSIVGDTQYFGPGTRLTVL.